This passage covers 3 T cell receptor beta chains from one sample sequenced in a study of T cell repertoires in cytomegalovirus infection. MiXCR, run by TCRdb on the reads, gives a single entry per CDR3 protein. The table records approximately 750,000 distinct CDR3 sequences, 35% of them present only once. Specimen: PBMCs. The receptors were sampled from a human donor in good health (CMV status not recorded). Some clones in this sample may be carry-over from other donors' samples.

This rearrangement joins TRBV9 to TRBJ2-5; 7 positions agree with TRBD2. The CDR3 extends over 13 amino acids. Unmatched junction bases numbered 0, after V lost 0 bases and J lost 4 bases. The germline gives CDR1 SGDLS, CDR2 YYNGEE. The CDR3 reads CASSVGGGETQYF. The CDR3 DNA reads TGTGCCAGCAGCGTAGGCGGGGGAGAGACCCAGTACTTC. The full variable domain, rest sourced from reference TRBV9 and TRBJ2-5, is DSGVTQTPKHLITATGQRVTLRCSPRSGDLSVYWYQQSLDQGLQFLIQYYNGEERAKGNILERFSAQQFPDLHSELNLSSLELGDSALYFCASSVGGGETQYFGPGTRLLVL.

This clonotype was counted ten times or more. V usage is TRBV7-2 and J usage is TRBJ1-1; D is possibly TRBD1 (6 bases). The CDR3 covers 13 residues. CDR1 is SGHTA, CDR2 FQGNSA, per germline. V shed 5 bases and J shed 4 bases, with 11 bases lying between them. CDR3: CASSKQGLTEAFF. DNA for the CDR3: TGTGCCAGCAGCAAACAGGGACTCACTGAAGCTTTCTTT. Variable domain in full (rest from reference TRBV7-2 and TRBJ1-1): GAGVSQSPSNKVTEKGKDVELRCDPISGHTALYWYRQSLGQGLEFLIYFQGNSAPDKSGLPSDRFSAERTGGSVSTLTIQRTQQEDSAVYLCASSKQGLTEAFFGQGTRLTVV.

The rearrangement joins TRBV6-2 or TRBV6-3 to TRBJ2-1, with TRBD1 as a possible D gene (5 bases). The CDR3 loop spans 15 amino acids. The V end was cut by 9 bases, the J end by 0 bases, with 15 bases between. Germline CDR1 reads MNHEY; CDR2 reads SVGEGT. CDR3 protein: CASFQGPSSYNEQFF. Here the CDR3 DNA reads TGTGCCAGTTTTCAGGGCCCCAGCTCCTACAATGAGCAGTTCTTC.